This TCR beta chain derives from a study of metastatic and nonmetastatic thyroid tumors. Overall study: Patients with malignant and benign thyroid disease provided blood and tumor or nodule tissue, whose repertoires were compared. General study points: Benign nodules reportedly had significantly lower TCR beta diversity than malignant thyroid tumors in blood and tumor.

TCRdb re-called the PCR reads with MiXCR. The sample yields 4,000 or so clones, about 31% seen once. There were no patients who had received any treatment before thyroid surgery. The CDR3 is 14 amino acids. CDR1 MNHNS and CDR2 SASEGT come from the germline V gene. J gave up 0 bases and V 7 bases, and 6 bases lay outside the gene matches. There are a few counts of this clone. Its antigen remains unknown. The chain carries TRBV6-1 and TRBJ2-7, with TRBD2 identical over 7 bases. Sample: adjacent normal tissue. The sequence came from a male donor with papillary thyroid cancer or a benign thyroid nodule (not recorded which). Some clones in this sample may be carry-over from other donors' samples. The CDR3 reads CASKGSSGSYEQYF. CDR3 bases: TGTGCCAGCAAGGGATCTAGCGGCTCCTACGAGCAGTACTTC.